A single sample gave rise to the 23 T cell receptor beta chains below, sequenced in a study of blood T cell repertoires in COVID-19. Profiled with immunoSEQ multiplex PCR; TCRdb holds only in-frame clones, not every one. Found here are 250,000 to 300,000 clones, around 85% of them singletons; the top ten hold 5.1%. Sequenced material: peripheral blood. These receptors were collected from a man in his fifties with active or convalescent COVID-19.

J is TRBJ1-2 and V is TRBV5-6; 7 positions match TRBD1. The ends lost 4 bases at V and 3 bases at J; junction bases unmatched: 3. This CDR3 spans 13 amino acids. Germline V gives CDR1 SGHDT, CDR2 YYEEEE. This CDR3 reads CASSLTGDYGYTF. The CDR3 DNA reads TGTGCCAGCAGCCTCACAGGGGACTATGGCTACACCTTC.

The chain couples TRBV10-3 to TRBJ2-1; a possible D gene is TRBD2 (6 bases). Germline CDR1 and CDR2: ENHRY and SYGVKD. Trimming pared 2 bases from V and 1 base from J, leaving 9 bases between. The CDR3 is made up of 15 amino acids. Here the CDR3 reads CAISEQGGSYNEQFF. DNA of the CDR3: TGTGCCATCAGTGAGCAGGGAGGATCCTACAATGAGCAGTTCTTC.

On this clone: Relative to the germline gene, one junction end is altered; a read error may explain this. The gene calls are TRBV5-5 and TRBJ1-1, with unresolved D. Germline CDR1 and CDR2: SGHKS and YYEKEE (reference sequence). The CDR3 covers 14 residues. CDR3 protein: CASTLNSMNTEAFF. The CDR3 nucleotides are TGTGCCAGCACCTTGAACAGCATGAACACTGAAGCTTTCTTT.

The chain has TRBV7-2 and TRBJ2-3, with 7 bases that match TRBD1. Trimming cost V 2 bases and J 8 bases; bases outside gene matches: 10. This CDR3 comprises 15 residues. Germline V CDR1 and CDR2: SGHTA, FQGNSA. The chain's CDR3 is CASSLWQGVRGTQYF. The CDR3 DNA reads TGTGCCAGCAGCTTATGGCAGGGGGTAAGGGGTACGCAGTATTTT.

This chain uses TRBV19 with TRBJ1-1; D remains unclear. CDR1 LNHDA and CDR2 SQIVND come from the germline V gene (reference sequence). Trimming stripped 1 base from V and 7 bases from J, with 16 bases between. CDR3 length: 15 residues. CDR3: CASSIVTRRRGEAFF. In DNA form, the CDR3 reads TGTGCCAGTAGTATAGTGACCCGGAGGAGAGGTGAAGCTTTCTTT.

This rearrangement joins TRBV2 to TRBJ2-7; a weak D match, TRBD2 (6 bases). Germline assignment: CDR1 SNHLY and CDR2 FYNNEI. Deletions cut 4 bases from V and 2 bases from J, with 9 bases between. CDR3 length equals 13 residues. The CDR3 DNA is TGTGCCAGCAGTGCGGGAGTAACCTACGAGCAGTACTTC. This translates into CASSAGVTYEQYF.

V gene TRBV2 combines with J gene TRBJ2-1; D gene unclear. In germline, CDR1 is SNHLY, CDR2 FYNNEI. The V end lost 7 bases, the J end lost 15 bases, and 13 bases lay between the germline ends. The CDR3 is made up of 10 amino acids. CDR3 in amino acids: CASKLVGAFF. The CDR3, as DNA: TGTGCCAGCAAGTTGGTGGGCGCGTTCTTC.

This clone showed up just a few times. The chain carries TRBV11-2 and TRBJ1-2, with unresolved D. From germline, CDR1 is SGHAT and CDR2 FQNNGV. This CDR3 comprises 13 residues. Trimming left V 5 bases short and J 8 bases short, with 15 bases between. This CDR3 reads CASSQGLTGGYTF. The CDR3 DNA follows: TGTGCCAGCAGCCAAGGATTGACTGGGGGCTACACCTTC.

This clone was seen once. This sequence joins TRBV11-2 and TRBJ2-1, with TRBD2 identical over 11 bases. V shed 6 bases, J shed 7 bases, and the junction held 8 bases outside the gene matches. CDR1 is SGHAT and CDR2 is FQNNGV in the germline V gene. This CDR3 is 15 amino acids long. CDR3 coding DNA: TGTGCCAGCAGTTTTAGCGGGAGGGCCCTAAATGAGCAGTTCTTC. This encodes CASSFSGRALNEQFF.

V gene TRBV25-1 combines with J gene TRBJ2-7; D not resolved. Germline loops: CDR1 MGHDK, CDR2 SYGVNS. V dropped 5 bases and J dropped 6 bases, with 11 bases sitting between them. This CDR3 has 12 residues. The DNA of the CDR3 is TGTGCCAGCAGTTACGTCGGGTTCGAGCAGTACTTC. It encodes CASSYVGFEQYF.

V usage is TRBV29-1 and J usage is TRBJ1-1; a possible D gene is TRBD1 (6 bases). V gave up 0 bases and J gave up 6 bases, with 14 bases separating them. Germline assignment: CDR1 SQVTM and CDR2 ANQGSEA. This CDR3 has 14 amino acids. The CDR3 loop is CSVEEGRGVAEAFF. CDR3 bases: TGCAGCGTTGAAGAGGGCAGGGGTGTCGCTGAAGCTTTCTTT.

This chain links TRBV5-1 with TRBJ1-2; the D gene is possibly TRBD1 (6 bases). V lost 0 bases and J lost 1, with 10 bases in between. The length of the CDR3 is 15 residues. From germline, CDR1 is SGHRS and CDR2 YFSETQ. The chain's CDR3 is CASSLVTGNNYGYTF. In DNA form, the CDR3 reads TGCGCCAGCAGCTTGGTCACAGGGAATAACTATGGCTACACCTTC.

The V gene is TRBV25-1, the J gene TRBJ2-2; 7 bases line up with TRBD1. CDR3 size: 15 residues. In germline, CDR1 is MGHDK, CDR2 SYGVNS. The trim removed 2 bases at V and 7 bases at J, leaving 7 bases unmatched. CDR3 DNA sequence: TGTGCCAGCAGTGAAGAAGGCAGGGGGAGCGGGGAGCTGTTTTTT. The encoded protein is CASSEEGRGSGELFF.

The CDR3 DNA reads TGTGCCAGCAGCTTACGTCCTAGCGGGGGCCTGACAGATACGCAGTATTTT. Protein sequence: CASSLRPSGGLTDTQYF. The chain couples TRBV7-9 to TRBJ2-3; 10 bases agree with TRBD2. With V trimmed by 2 bases and J by 3 bases, 8 bases remained unmatched. The length of the CDR3 is 17 residues. Per the germline V gene, CDR1 is SEHNR and CDR2 is FQNEAQ (reference sequence).

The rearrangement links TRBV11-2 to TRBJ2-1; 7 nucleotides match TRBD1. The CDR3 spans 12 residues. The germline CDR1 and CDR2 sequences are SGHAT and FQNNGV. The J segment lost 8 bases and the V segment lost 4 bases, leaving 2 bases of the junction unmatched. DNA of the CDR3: TGTGCCAGCAGCTCCACAGGGGATGAGCAGTTCTTC. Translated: CASSSTGDEQFF.

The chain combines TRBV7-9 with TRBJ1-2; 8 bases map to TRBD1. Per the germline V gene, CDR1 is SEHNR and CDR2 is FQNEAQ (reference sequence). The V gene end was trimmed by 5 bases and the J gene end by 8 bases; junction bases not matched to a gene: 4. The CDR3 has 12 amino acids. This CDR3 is CASSLGTGGYTF. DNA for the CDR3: TGTGCCAGCAGCCTCGGGACAGGAGGCTACACCTTC.

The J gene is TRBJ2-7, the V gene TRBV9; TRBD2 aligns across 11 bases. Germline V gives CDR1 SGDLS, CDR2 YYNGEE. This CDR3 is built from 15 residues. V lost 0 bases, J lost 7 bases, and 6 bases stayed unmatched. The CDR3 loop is CASSVGIAGGQEQYF. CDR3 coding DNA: TGTGCCAGCAGCGTAGGAATAGCGGGAGGGCAAGAGCAGTACTTC.

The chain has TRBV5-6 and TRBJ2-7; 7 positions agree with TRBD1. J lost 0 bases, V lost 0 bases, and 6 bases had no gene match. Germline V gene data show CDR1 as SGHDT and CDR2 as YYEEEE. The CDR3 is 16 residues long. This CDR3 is CASSLVPQGSSYEQYF. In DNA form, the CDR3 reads TGTGCCAGCAGCTTGGTCCCACAGGGGTCCTCCTACGAGCAGTACTTC.

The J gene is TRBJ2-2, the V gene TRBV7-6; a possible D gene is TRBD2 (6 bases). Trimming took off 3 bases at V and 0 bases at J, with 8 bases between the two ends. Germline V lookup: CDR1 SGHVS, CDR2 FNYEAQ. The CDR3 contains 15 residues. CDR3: CASSLGGTNTGELFF. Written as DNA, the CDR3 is TGTGCCAGCAGCTTGGGGGGTACGAACACCGGGGAGCTGTTTTTT.

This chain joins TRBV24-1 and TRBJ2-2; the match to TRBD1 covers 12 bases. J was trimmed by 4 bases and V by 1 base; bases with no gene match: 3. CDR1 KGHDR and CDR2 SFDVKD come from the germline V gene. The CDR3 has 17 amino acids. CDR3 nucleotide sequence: TGTGCCACCAGTGATTTAGGGACAGGGGGCGTCACCGGGGAGCTGTTTTTT. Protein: CATSDLGTGGVTGELFF.

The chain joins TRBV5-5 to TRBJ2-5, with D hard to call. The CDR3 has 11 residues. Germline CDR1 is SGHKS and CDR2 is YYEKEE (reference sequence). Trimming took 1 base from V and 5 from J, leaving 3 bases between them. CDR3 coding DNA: TGTGCCAGCAGCTTGACTGAGACCCAGTACTTC. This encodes CASSLTETQYF.

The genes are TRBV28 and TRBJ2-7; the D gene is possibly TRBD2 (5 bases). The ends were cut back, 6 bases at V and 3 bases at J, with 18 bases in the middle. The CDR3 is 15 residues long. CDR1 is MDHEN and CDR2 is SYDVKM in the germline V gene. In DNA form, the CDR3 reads TGTGCCAGCAGCGCCCCTCGGACTGCGAGCTACGAGCAGTACTTC. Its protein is CASSAPRTASYEQYF.

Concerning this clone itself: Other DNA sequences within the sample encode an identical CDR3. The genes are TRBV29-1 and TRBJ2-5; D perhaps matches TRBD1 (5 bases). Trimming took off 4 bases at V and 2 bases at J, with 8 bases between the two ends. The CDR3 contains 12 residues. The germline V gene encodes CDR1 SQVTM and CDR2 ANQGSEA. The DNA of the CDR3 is TGCAGCGTTGTAAGGGGACAAGAGACCCAGTACTTC. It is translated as CSVVRGQETQYF. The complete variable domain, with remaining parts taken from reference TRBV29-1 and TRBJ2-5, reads SAVISQKPSRDICQRGTSLTIQCQVDSQVTMMFWYRQQPGQSLTLIATANQGSEATYESGFVIDKFPISRPNLTFSTLTVSNMSPEDSSIYLCSVVRGQETQYFGPGTRLLVL.